This entry lists 29 T cell receptor beta chains sequenced from one sample in a study of cytomegalovirus exposure and HLA in healthy donors. Primers: 60 Vbeta forward and 13 Jbeta reverse. Produced via immunoSEQ multiplex PCR; TCRdb's table is partial and in-frame only. The sample lists about 190,000 clones, around 67% seen once, with 2.5% to 3.5% in the top ten. Sequenced material: PBMCs. Receptors originate from a woman younger than 45 in good health and CMV-seropositive.

The chain joins TRBV19 to TRBJ2-7, with TRBD1 matching 7 bases. Losses at the gene ends were 4 bases for V and 0 bases for J; bases not matched to a gene: 0. Germline CDR1 is LNHDA and CDR2 is SQIVND (reference sequence). The CDR3 loop spans 13 amino acids. The CDR3 bases are TGTGCCAGTAGTACAGGGGGCTCCTACGAGCAGTACTTC. This encodes CASSTGGSYEQYF.

The chain uses TRBV28 and TRBJ1-2; a weak D match, TRBD1 (5 bases). Trimming removed 6 bases from V and 4 bases from J, with 9 bases in between. The CDR3 has 12 amino acids. Germline CDR1 reads MDHEN; CDR2 reads SYDVKM. CDR3 nucleotides: TGTGCCAGCAGGTCGGGACTCTATGGCTACACCTTC. Its protein is CASRSGLYGYTF.

The chain joins TRBV14 to TRBJ2-3; TRBD2 agrees at 10 bases. The length of the CDR3 is 17 residues. V gave up 1 base and J gave up 6 bases; unmatched junction bases: 10. Per the germline V gene, CDR1 is SGHDN and CDR2 is FVKESK. CDR3 bases: TGTGCCAGCAGCCAAGTACTGAGCGGGAGGGCCAACGATACGCAGTATTTT. Translated, it gives CASSQVLSGRANDTQYF.

CDR3 sequence: CASSRGSPDTQYF. CDR3 DNA: TGTGCCAGCAGCCGCGGGAGCCCAGATACGCAGTATTTT. The rearrangement uses TRBV5-4 and TRBJ2-3, with 7 bases identical to TRBD2. The germline CDR1 and CDR2 sequences are SGHNT and YYREEE (reference sequence). This CDR3 has 13 amino acids. V gave up 4 bases and J gave up 4 bases; unmatched junction bases: 3.

This clone was seen a handful of times. The chain is built from TRBV28 and TRBJ1-5, with 8 positions matching TRBD1. After removal of 5 bases from V and 5 bases from J, the junction contained 8 bases not matched to a gene. Germline V CDR1 and CDR2: MDHEN, SYDVKM. This CDR3 is 15 amino acids long. The CDR3 coding sequence is TGTGCCAGCAGTCCGCGACAGGGGCAACATCAGCCCCAGCATTTT. It translates to CASSPRQGQHQPQHF.

The chain has TRBV23-1 and TRBJ2-1; TRBD2 agrees at 12 bases. TRBV23-1 is an ORF, and what it does is uncertain. The CDR3 sequence is 19 residues long. The V segment lost 0 bases and the J segment 0 bases; nucleotides outside the gene matches: 6. As DNA, the CDR3 is TGCGCCAGCAGTCAATCAGGTCTAGCGGGAGGGCCCTCCTACAATGAGCAGTTCTTC. Residues: CASSQSGLAGGPSYNEQFF.

The chain is built from TRBV10-3 and TRBJ2-7, with TRBD2 identical over 11 bases. With 3 bases clipped from V and 0 bases from J, the junction kept 7 bases outside the gene matches. Germline V gene data show CDR1 as ENHRY and CDR2 as SYGVKD. The CDR3 spans 17 residues. The CDR3 is CAISDGSGRASSYEQYF. The CDR3, as DNA: TGTGCCATCAGTGACGGTAGCGGGAGGGCCAGCTCCTACGAGCAGTACTTC.

The rearrangement uses TRBV27 and TRBJ2-3; 12 nucleotides agree with TRBD2. The CDR3 spans 15 residues. Germline trimming cut 4 bases from V and 3 bases from J; bases unmatched to any gene: 2. Germline V CDR1 and CDR2: MNHEY, SMNVEV (reference sequence). This CDR3 reads CASSSGLAGTDTQYF. CDR3 in DNA: TGTGCCAGCAGTTCCGGACTAGCGGGAACAGATACGCAGTATTTT.

The chain uses TRBV5-4 and TRBJ1-1, with a weak D call TRBD1 (6 bases). The ends were cut back, 3 bases at V and 5 bases at J, with 14 bases in the middle. Germline V gene data show CDR1 as SGHNT and CDR2 as YYREEE (reference sequence). The CDR3 length is 14 residues. The CDR3 protein is CASSSRQVRTEAFF. The CDR3 DNA reads TGTGCCAGCAGCTCACGACAGGTGAGGACTGAAGCTTTCTTT.

The V gene is TRBV2, the J gene TRBJ1-1; 7 bases line up with TRBD1. Germline assignment: CDR1 SNHLY and CDR2 FYNNEI. V dropped 4 bases and J dropped 11; count of bases not matched to a gene: 7. The CDR3 sequence is 12 residues long. The CDR3 is CASSGDREEAFF. As DNA, the CDR3 is TGTGCCAGCAGTGGAGACAGGGAGGAGGCTTTCTTT.

The V gene is TRBV6-1, the J gene TRBJ2-4; D call uncertain. The germline V and J ends were trimmed by 7 bases and 9 bases, with 13 bases remaining between them. The CDR3 spans 12 residues. Germline-derived CDR1 and CDR2 are MNHNS and SASEGT. The CDR3 bases are TGTGCCAGCACCGGCCTTTCGGGCATTCAGTACTTC. Translated: CASTGLSGIQYF.

This clone was found a few times. The CDR3 DNA follows: TGCGCCAGCAGTGAGTCGGGCTCGGGACTATACAATGAGCAGTTCTTC. It encodes CASSESGSGLYNEQFF. The chain recombines TRBV10-1 with TRBJ2-1; 7 nucleotides match TRBD2. V gave up 0 bases and J gave up 4 bases; unmatched junction bases: 6. Germline CDR1 is WNHNN and CDR2 is SYGVQD (reference sequence). This CDR3 is built from 16 residues.

The chain recombines TRBV18 with TRBJ1-4; D remains ambiguous. CDR3 length: 13 amino acids. The germline V and J ends were trimmed by 6 bases and 6 bases, with 11 bases remaining between them. The germline gives CDR1 KGHSH, CDR2 LQKENI. CDR3 in DNA: TGTGCCAGCTCGGACTCGGGCGATGAAAAACTGTTTTTT. It codes for CASSDSGDEKLFF. Full variable domain (missing parts from reference TRBV18 and TRBJ1-4): NAGVMQNPRHLVRRRGQEARLRCSPMKGHSHVYWYRQLPEEGLKFMVYLQKENIIDESGMPKERFSAEFPKEGPSILRIQQVVRGDSAAYFCASSDSGDEKLFFGSGTQLSVL.

The J gene is TRBJ1-1, the V gene TRBV5-6; 12 positions match TRBD1. Germline V gene sequence: CDR1 SGHDT, CDR2 YYEEEE. This CDR3 has 16 amino acids. The V segment lost 3 bases and the J segment 6 bases; nucleotides outside the gene matches: 9. CDR3 protein: CASSSLSGTGGSEAFF. In DNA, the CDR3 is TGTGCCAGCAGCTCTCTATCCGGGACAGGGGGCTCTGAAGCTTTCTTT.

The gene calls are TRBV28 and TRBJ2-7; D might be TRBD1 (6 bases). CDR3 length equals 15 residues. The germline CDR1 and CDR2 sequences are MDHEN and SYDVKM. Deletions cut 7 bases from V and 2 bases from J, with 18 bases between. CDR3 sequence reads: CASTPPRTEAYEQYF. CDR3 DNA: TGTGCCAGCACTCCACCCCGGACAGAAGCCTACGAGCAGTACTTC.

The chain carries TRBV19 and TRBJ2-7; 11 bases align to TRBD1. The CDR3 is 14 residues long. V was pared by 5 bases and J by 5 bases, with 5 bases of the junction left unmatched. CDR1 and CDR2 from the germline V gene are LNHDA and SQIVND (reference sequence). The CDR3: CASSFGQGANEQYF. CDR3 DNA: TGTGCCAGTAGTTTTGGACAGGGGGCAAACGAGCAGTACTTC.

The J gene is TRBJ1-2, the V gene TRBV27; D possibly corresponds to TRBD1 (6 bases). This CDR3 comprises 14 residues. V lost 8 bases, J lost 0 bases, and 13 bases lay in between. The germline V gene encodes CDR1 MNHEY and CDR2 SMNVEV (reference sequence). Written as DNA, the CDR3 is TGTGCCAGCCGTGGGGGCGTAGCTAACTATGGCTACACCTTC. As protein: CASRGGVANYGYTF.

The count of this clone is one. The rearrangement links TRBV20-1 to TRBJ2-5; the D is unclear. Trimming removed 3 bases from V and 3 bases from J, with 5 bases in between. The CDR3 is made up of 11 amino acids. Germline assignment: CDR1 DFQATT and CDR2 SNEGSKA (reference sequence). CDR3: CSASPEETQYF. The CDR3 DNA sequence: TGCAGTGCTAGTCCTGAAGAGACCCAGTACTTC.

This clone occurred a few times. V usage is TRBV7-9 and J usage is TRBJ1-2; unclear D gene. Germline V gives CDR1 SEHNR, CDR2 FQNEAQ (reference sequence). Deletions cut 2 bases from V and 8 bases from J, with 15 bases between. CDR3 length: 14 amino acids. CDR3 bases: TGTGCCAGCAGCTTATATGAGGGAAGGAGGGGCTACACCTTC. Protein product: CASSLYEGRRGYTF.

This chain links TRBV27 with TRBJ2-1; 8 positions agree with TRBD2. Losses at the gene ends were 2 bases for V and 7 bases for J; bases not matched to a gene: 7. Germline V gives CDR1 MNHEY, CDR2 SMNVEV (reference sequence). This CDR3 is 15 amino acids long. The CDR3 region is CASSLRGSGDNEQFF. CDR3 in DNA: TGTGCCAGCAGTTTACGTGGTAGCGGGGATAATGAGCAGTTCTTC.

V usage is TRBV7-2 and J usage is TRBJ1-1, with a possible D match to TRBD1 (5 bases). This CDR3 has 14 residues. Germline V gene sequence: CDR1 SGHTA, CDR2 FQGNSA. The V gene lost 5 bases and the J gene lost 4 bases, with 14 bases spanning the gap. Written as DNA, the CDR3 is TGTGCCAGCAGCGCCGGGGGGAGCGGCACTGAAGCTTTCTTT. Its protein product is CASSAGGSGTEAFF.

In this sample, this clone turned up once. This chain connects TRBV25-1 to TRBJ1-2; 7 bases are shared with TRBD1. There are 13 residues in the CDR3. CDR1 MGHDK and CDR2 SYGVNS come from the germline V gene. With V trimmed by 4 bases and J by 4 bases, 3 bases remained unmatched. This chain's CDR3 is CASSVTGTYGYTF. The CDR3 nucleotides read TGTGCCAGCAGTGTGACAGGGACCTATGGCTACACCTTC.

In its sample, this clone was seen once. This chain connects TRBV5-4 to TRBJ2-2, with 14 bases lining up with TRBD2. Trimming cost V 4 bases and J 0 bases; bases outside gene matches: 2. There are 17 residues in the CDR3. Germline assignment: CDR1 SGHNT and CDR2 YYREEE (reference sequence). CDR3 sequence: CASSAGLAGANTGELFF. The CDR3 DNA is TGTGCCAGCAGCGCGGGACTAGCGGGAGCGAACACCGGGGAGCTGTTTTTT.

CDR3 nucleotide sequence: TGCGCCAGCAGTGAGGAGATCGGGGGGCTCGGGGAGCTGTTTTTT. Amino acid sequence: CASSEEIGGLGELFF. The V call is TRBV10-1, the J call TRBJ2-2; D possibly corresponds to TRBD2 (7 bases). Germline V lookup: CDR1 WNHNN, CDR2 SYGVQD (reference sequence). The CDR3 is made up of 15 amino acids. Trimming stripped 2 bases from V and 7 bases from J, with 14 bases between.

V usage is TRBV25-1 and J usage is TRBJ2-7; 8 positions agree with TRBD1. The CDR3 is 12 residues long. V lost 6 bases and J lost 6; bases outside the gene matches: 4. The germline V gene has CDR1 MGHDK and CDR2 SYGVNS. CDR3 coding DNA: TGTGCCAGCAGGGGACAGGAAGCCGAGCAGTACTTC. Amino acids: CASRGQEAEQYF.

The V call is TRBV28, the J call TRBJ2-7; 7 nucleotides agree with TRBD1. This CDR3 is built from 13 residues. The junction had 3 bases not matched to a gene; V was cut back by 5 bases and J by 2 bases. The V gene's germline CDR1 is MDHEN and CDR2 SYDVKM. For the CDR3, the DNA is TGTGCCAGCAGTCGGGGACAGCCCTACGAGCAGTACTTC. Residues: CASSRGQPYEQYF.

This rearrangement joins TRBV2 to TRBJ1-2; TRBD1 agrees at 7 bases. The V gene's germline CDR1 is SNHLY and CDR2 FYNNEI. The J segment lost 0 bases and the V segment lost 5 bases, leaving 6 bases of the junction unmatched. The length of the CDR3 is 15 residues. The CDR3 sequence: CASSWDSLPNYGYTF. CDR3 in DNA: TGTGCCAGCAGTTGGGACAGCCTCCCTAACTATGGCTACACCTTC. Together with reference TRBV2 and TRBJ1-2, the CDR3 gives the full variable domain: EPEVTQTPSHQVTQMGQEVILRCVPISNHLYFYWYRQILGQKVEFLVSFYNNEISEKSEIFDDQFSVERPDGSNFTLKIRSTKLEDSAMYFCASSWDSLPNYGYTFGSGTRLTVV.

The chain links TRBV7-2 to TRBJ1-3; unclear D gene. CDR1 and CDR2 from the germline V gene are SGHTA and FQGNSA. With 4 bases removed from V and 5 bases from J, the gap between germline ends came to 9 bases. CDR3 length: 13 residues. The DNA for the CDR3 is TGTGCCAGCAGCTCGCCCGGGAGAAACACCATATATTTT. This gives the protein CASSSPGRNTIYF.

This clone showed up just a few times. The genes are TRBV6-6 and TRBJ1-1; perhaps TRBD1 as D (5 bases). The germline CDR1 and CDR2 sequences are MNHNY and SVGAGI (reference sequence). Trimming cost V 0 bases and J 6 bases, with 11 bases left between them. The CDR3 is 14 residues long. This CDR3 is CASSYSRGRPEAFF. For the CDR3, the DNA is TGTGCCAGCAGTTACTCGCGGGGCCGACCTGAAGCTTTCTTT.